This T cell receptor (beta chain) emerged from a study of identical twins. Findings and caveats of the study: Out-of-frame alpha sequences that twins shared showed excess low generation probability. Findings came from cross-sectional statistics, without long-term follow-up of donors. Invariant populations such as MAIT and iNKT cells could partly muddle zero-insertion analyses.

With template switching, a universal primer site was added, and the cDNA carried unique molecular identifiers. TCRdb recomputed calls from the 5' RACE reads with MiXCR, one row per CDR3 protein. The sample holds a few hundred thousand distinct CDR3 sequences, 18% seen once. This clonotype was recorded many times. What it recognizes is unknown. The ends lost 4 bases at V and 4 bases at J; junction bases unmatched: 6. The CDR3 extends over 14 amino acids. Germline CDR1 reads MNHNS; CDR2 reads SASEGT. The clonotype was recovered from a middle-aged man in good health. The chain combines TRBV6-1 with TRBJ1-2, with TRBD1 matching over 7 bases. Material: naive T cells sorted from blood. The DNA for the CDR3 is TGTGCCAGCAGTGGCGCGGGACAGATCTATGGCTACACCTTC. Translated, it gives CASSGAGQIYGYTF.